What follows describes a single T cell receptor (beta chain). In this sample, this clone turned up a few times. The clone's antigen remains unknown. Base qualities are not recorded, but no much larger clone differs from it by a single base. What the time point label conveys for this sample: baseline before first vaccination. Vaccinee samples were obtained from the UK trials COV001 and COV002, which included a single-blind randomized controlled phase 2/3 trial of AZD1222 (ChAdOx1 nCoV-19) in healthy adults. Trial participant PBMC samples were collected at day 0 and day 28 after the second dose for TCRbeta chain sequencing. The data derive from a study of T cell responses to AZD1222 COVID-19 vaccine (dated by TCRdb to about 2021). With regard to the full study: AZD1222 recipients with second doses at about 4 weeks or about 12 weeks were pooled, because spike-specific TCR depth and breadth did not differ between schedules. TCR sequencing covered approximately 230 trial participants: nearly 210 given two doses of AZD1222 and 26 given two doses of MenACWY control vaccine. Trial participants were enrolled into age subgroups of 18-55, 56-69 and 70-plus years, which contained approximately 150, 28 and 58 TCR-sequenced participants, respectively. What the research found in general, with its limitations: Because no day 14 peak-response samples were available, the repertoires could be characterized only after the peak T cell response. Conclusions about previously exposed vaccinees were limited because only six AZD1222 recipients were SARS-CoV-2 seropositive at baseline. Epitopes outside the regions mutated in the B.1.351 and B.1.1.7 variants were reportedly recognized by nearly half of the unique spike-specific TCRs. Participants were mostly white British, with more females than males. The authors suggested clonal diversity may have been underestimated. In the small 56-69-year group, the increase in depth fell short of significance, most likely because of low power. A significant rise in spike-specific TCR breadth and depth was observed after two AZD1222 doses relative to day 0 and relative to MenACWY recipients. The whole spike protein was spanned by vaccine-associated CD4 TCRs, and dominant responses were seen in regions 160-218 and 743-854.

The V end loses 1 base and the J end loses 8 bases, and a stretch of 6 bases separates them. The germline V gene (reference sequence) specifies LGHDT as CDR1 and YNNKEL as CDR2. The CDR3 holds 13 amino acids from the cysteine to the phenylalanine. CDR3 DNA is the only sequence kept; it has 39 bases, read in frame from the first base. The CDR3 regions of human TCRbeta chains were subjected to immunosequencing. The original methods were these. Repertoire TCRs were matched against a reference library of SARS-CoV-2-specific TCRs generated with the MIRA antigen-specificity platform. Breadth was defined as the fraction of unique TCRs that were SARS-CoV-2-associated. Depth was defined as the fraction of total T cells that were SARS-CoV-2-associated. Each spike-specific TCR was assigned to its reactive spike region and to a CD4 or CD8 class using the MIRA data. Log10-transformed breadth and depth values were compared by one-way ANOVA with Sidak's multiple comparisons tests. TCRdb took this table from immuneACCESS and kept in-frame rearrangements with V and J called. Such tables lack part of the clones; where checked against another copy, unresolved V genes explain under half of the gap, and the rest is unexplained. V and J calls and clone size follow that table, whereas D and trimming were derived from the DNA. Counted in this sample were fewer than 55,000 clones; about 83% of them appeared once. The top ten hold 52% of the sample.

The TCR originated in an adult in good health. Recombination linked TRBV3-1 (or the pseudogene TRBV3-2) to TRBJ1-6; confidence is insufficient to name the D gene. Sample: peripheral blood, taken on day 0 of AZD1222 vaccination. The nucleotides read TGTGCCAGCAGCCAAGTGACGGATTCACCCCTCCACTTT. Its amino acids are CASSQVTDSPLHF.